Listed below are T cell receptor beta chains from one sample, sequenced in a study of blood T cell repertoires in COVID-19. Only in-frame clones appear in the TCRdb table, and some are missing; sequencing was by immunoSEQ multiplex PCR. The repertoire holds about 140,000 clones, approximately 89% seen once, with approximately 10% in the top ten. The sample taken for sequencing was peripheral blood. These receptors were collected from a man in his sixties with active or convalescent COVID-19. CDR3s include the opening cysteine and the closing phenylalanine or tryptophan. The D gene is left open where the match is weak. Clone size is not always given. Where it is, it says once, few, many or a class for expanded clones.

j_call: TRBJ2-7; d_call: TRBD1; v_call: TRBV18; clone_size: once; cdr3_aa: CASSPIRQGDFEQYF; cdr3_nt: TGTGCCAGCTCACCAATTCGACAGGGGGACTTCGAGCAGTACTTC
j_call: TRBJ1-4; d_call: NA; v_call: TRBV7-9; clone_size: NA; cdr3_aa: CASSYRGARLVATNEKLFF; cdr3_nt: TGTGCCAGCAGCTATCGGGGGGCCCGGTTAGTTGCAACTAATGAAAAACTGTTTTTT
j_call: TRBJ1-1; d_call: NA; v_call: TRBV18; clone_size: NA; cdr3_aa: CASSPAGAGAFF; cdr3_nt: TGTGCCAGCTCACCAGCCGGCGCAGGGGCTTTCTTT
j_call: TRBJ2-1; d_call: TRBD2; v_call: TRBV19; clone_size: NA; cdr3_aa: CASSIGTSEGEQFF; cdr3_nt: TGTGCCAGTAGTATAGGGACTAGCGAGGGTGAGCAGTTCTTC
j_call: TRBJ1-2; d_call: TRBD1; v_call: TRBV10-3; clone_size: NA; cdr3_aa: CATRDSQNYGYTF; cdr3_nt: TGTGCCACCCGGGACAGCCAAAACTATGGCTACACCTTC
j_call: TRBJ1-2; d_call: TRBD1; v_call: TRBV19; clone_size: NA; cdr3_aa: CASIPTGQGHYGYTF; cdr3_nt: TGTGCCAGTATTCCGACGGGACAGGGGCACTATGGCTACACCTTC
j_call: TRBJ2-5; d_call: NA; v_call: TRBV5-6; clone_size: NA; cdr3_aa: CASTKLERAQETQYF; cdr3_nt: TGTGCCAGCACCAAACTGGAGAGGGCCCAAGAGACCCAGTACTTC
j_call: TRBJ1-4; d_call: TRBD1; v_call: TRBV18; clone_size: NA; cdr3_aa: CASSPKNNRGSEKLFF; cdr3_nt: TGTGCCAGCTCACCAAAGAACAACAGGGGATCTGAAAAACTGTTTTTT
j_call: TRBJ2-5; d_call: TRBD2; v_call: TRBV18; clone_size: NA; cdr3_aa: CASSPPPSGDTQYF; cdr3_nt: TGTGCCAGCTCACCACCGCCTAGCGGTGACACCCAGTACTTC
j_call: TRBJ2-1; d_call: NA; v_call: TRBV9; clone_size: NA; cdr3_aa: CASSPREGSSYNEQFF; cdr3_nt: TGTGCCAGCAGCCCCCGTGAGGGAAGCTCCTACAATGAGCAGTTCTTC
j_call: TRBJ2-7; d_call: TRBD2; v_call: TRBV5-1; clone_size: NA; cdr3_aa: CASSLTSGTYEQYF; cdr3_nt: TGCGCCAGCAGCTTGACTAGCGGAACCTACGAGCAGTACTTC
j_call: TRBJ1-6; d_call: NA; v_call: TRBV5-1; clone_size: NA; cdr3_aa: CASSFRTVASDSPLHF; cdr3_nt: TGCGCCAGCAGCTTTCGGACAGTGGCATCTGATTCACCCCTCCACTTT
j_call: TRBJ1-1; d_call: NA; v_call: TRBV7-9; clone_size: NA; cdr3_aa: CASSPRTLNTEAFF; cdr3_nt: TGTGCCAGCAGCCCCAGGACACTGAACACTGAAGCTTTCTTT
j_call: TRBJ2-5; d_call: NA; v_call: TRBV28; clone_size: NA; cdr3_aa: CASSVSTGQETQYF; cdr3_nt: TGTGCCAGCAGTGTCTCGACAGGCCAAGAGACCCAGTACTTC
j_call: TRBJ2-7; d_call: TRBD1; v_call: TRBV19; clone_size: NA; cdr3_aa: CASSVPGQGTYEQYF; cdr3_nt: TGTGCCAGTAGTGTCCCGGGACAGGGAACCTACGAGCAGTACTTC
j_call: TRBJ1-2; d_call: NA; v_call: TRBV7-3; clone_size: NA; cdr3_aa: CASSAQEGGYTF; cdr3_nt: TGTGCCAGCAGCGCACAGGAGGGTGGCTACACCTTC
j_call: TRBJ1-2; d_call: TRBD1; v_call: TRBV24-1; clone_size: NA; cdr3_aa: CATSDPSGDSLYGYTF; cdr3_nt: TGTGCCACCAGTGACCCCTCAGGGGACAGCCTCTATGGCTACACCTTC
j_call: TRBJ2-3; d_call: TRBD2; v_call: TRBV7-2; clone_size: NA; cdr3_aa: CASSLWGGRGDTQYF; cdr3_nt: TGTGCCAGCAGCTTATGGGGCGGGAGGGGGGATACGCAGTATTTT
j_call: TRBJ1-2; d_call: TRBD1; v_call: TRBV28; clone_size: NA; cdr3_aa: CASSLYTGGQGGYTF; cdr3_nt: TGTGCCAGCAGTTTATATACAGGGGGACAAGGGGGCTACACCTTC
j_call: TRBJ1-6; d_call: TRBD1; v_call: TRBV7-3; clone_size: NA; cdr3_aa: CASSVQGRNSPLHF; cdr3_nt: TGTGCCAGCAGCGTACAGGGGCGTAATTCACCCCTCCACTTT
j_call: TRBJ1-2; d_call: NA; v_call: TRBV2; clone_size: NA; cdr3_aa: CASSEAGGDGYTF; cdr3_nt: TGTGCCAGCAGTGAAGCTGGGGGGGATGGCTACACCTTC
j_call: TRBJ2-3; d_call: TRBD2; v_call: TRBV7-9; clone_size: NA; cdr3_aa: CASSSGLAGGPTDTQYF; cdr3_nt: TGTGCCAGCAGCTCCGGACTAGCGGGAGGGCCCACAGATACGCAGTATTTT
j_call: TRBJ2-3; d_call: TRBD2; v_call: TRBV7-3; clone_size: NA; cdr3_aa: CASSLGASGDTQYF; cdr3_nt: TGTGCCAGCAGCTTAGGGGCTAGCGGGGATACGCAGTATTTT
j_call: TRBJ2-2; d_call: TRBD2; v_call: TRBV7-2; clone_size: NA; cdr3_aa: CASSLDGRAHGELFF; cdr3_nt: TGTGCCAGCAGCTTAGACGGGAGGGCCCACGGGGAGCTGTTTTTT
j_call: TRBJ2-1; d_call: TRBD2; v_call: TRBV6-5; clone_size: NA; cdr3_aa: CASSYPGTSGRNEQFF; cdr3_nt: TGTGCCAGCAGTTACCCCGGGACTAGCGGGAGGAATGAGCAGTTCTTC
j_call: TRBJ1-1; d_call: NA; v_call: TRBV6-4; clone_size: once; cdr3_aa: CASSQGRNTEAFF; cdr3_nt: TGTGCCAGCAGTCAGGGGAGGAACACTGAAGCTTTCTTT
j_call: TRBJ1-6; d_call: TRBD1; v_call: TRBV28; clone_size: NA; cdr3_aa: CASSLLQGAHSPLHF; cdr3_nt: TGTGCCAGCAGTTTGTTACAGGGGGCTCATTCACCCCTCCACTTT
j_call: TRBJ2-7; d_call: NA; v_call: TRBV18; clone_size: NA; cdr3_aa: CASSPQGLSYEQYF; cdr3_nt: TGTGCCAGCTCACCACAGGGGCTCTCCTACGAGCAGTACTTC
j_call: TRBJ2-3; d_call: NA; v_call: TRBV24-1; clone_size: NA; cdr3_aa: CATSDFSASGADTQYF; cdr3_nt: TGTGCCACCAGTGATTTTAGCGCCTCGGGCGCCGATACGCAGTATTTT
j_call: TRBJ2-3; d_call: NA; v_call: TRBV20-1; clone_size: few; cdr3_aa: CSARAAGTQYF; cdr3_nt: TGCAGTGCTAGAGCTGCGGGAACGCAGTATTTT
j_call: TRBJ2-2; d_call: TRBD1; v_call: TRBV5-1; clone_size: NA; cdr3_aa: CASSLETGMNTGELFF; cdr3_nt: TGCGCCAGCAGCTTGGAGACAGGGATGAACACCGGGGAGCTGTTTTTT
j_call: TRBJ2-3; d_call: NA; v_call: TRBV28; clone_size: NA; cdr3_aa: CASSLGQEHTQYF; cdr3_nt: TGTGCCAGCAGTTTAGGGCAGGAACATACGCAGTATTTT
j_call: TRBJ2-5; d_call: TRBD2; v_call: TRBV6-2/TRBV6-3; clone_size: NA; cdr3_aa: CASSRLGLASETQYF; cdr3_nt: TGTGCCAGCAGCAGACTGGGACTAGCATCTGAGACCCAGTACTTC
j_call: TRBJ2-7; d_call: TRBD1; v_call: TRBV2; clone_size: NA; cdr3_aa: CASSEVTGVGEQYF; cdr3_nt: TGTGCCAGCAGTGAAGTCACAGGGGTGGGAGAGCAGTACTTC
j_call: TRBJ1-6; d_call: NA; v_call: TRBV5-6; clone_size: NA; cdr3_aa: CASSLGGWGSNLHF; cdr3_nt: TGTGCCAGCAGCTTGGGAGGGTGGGGATCAAACCTCCACTTT
j_call: TRBJ2-2; d_call: TRBD1; v_call: TRBV6-6; clone_size: NA; cdr3_aa: CASSYSGTGLTGELFF; cdr3_nt: TGTGCCAGCAGTTATTCCGGGACAGGGCTCACCGGGGAGCTGTTTTTT
j_call: TRBJ2-5; d_call: TRBD2; v_call: TRBV5-1; clone_size: NA; cdr3_aa: CASSLGTSGSRETQYF; cdr3_nt: TGCGCCAGCAGCCTGGGGACTAGCGGGAGCAGGGAGACCCAGTACTTC
j_call: TRBJ2-7; d_call: NA; v_call: TRBV29-1; clone_size: NA; cdr3_aa: CSVEFETPSHGQYF; cdr3_nt: TGCAGCGTTGAGTTTGAGACTCCGTCCCACGGGCAGTACTTC
j_call: TRBJ1-4; d_call: TRBD1; v_call: TRBV7-9; clone_size: NA; cdr3_aa: CASSLAGQGANEKLFF; cdr3_nt: TGTGCCAGCAGCTTAGCGGGACAGGGGGCGAATGAAAAACTGTTTTTT
j_call: TRBJ2-7; d_call: NA; v_call: TRBV5-6; clone_size: NA; cdr3_aa: CASSSLGGGIYEQYF; cdr3_nt: TGTGCCAGCAGCTCCCTGGGCGGGGGCATCTACGAGCAGTACTTC
j_call: TRBJ2-7; d_call: NA; v_call: TRBV27; clone_size: NA; cdr3_aa: CASTGEQYF; cdr3_nt: TGTGCCAGCACAGGCGAGCAGTACTTC
j_call: TRBJ2-7; d_call: NA; v_call: TRBV28; clone_size: many; cdr3_aa: CASSRSGTTSYEQYF; cdr3_nt: TGTGCCAGCAGCCGTTCCGGGACAACCTCCTACGAGCAGTACTTC
j_call: TRBJ2-7; d_call: TRBD1; v_call: TRBV27; clone_size: once; cdr3_aa: CASSLAGQGAYEQYF; cdr3_nt: TGTGCCAGCAGTTTAGCTGGACAGGGGGCCTACGAGCAGTACTTC
j_call: TRBJ1-2; d_call: TRBD1; v_call: TRBV19; clone_size: NA; cdr3_aa: CASSKAGGWGYTF; cdr3_nt: TGTGCCAGTAGTAAGGCAGGGGGCTGGGGCTACACCTTC
j_call: TRBJ2-3; d_call: NA; v_call: TRBV28; clone_size: NA; cdr3_aa: CASSLFFPSTDTQYF; cdr3_nt: TGTGCCAGCAGTTTGTTCTTCCCTTCCACAGATACGCAGTATTTT
j_call: TRBJ2-5; d_call: TRBD1; v_call: TRBV4-2; clone_size: NA; cdr3_aa: CASSQAPQGQGRETQYF; cdr3_nt: TGTGCCAGCAGCCAAGCACCACAGGGACAGGGGAGGGAGACCCAGTACTTC
j_call: TRBJ2-2; d_call: TRBD2; v_call: TRBV2; clone_size: NA; cdr3_aa: CASSRGLAGGNTGELFF; cdr3_nt: TGTGCCAGCAGCCGAGGACTAGCGGGAGGGAACACCGGGGAGCTGTTTTTT
j_call: TRBJ2-5; d_call: NA; v_call: TRBV29-1; clone_size: NA; cdr3_aa: CSAPQGFGETQYF; cdr3_nt: TGCAGCGCCCCACAGGGCTTTGGGGAGACCCAGTACTTC
j_call: TRBJ1-3; d_call: NA; v_call: TRBV11-3; clone_size: NA; cdr3_aa: CASSLARGSSGNTIYF; cdr3_nt: TGTGCCAGCAGCTTAGCTCGGGGGAGTTCTGGAAACACCATATATTTT
j_call: TRBJ2-6; d_call: NA; v_call: TRBV24-1; clone_size: NA; cdr3_aa: CATSDHRSSGANVLTF; cdr3_nt: TGTGCCACCAGTGACCACCGGAGCTCTGGGGCCAACGTCCTGACTTTC
j_call: TRBJ2-1; d_call: TRBD1; v_call: TRBV28; clone_size: once; cdr3_aa: CASSLGQGLQSSYNEQFF; cdr3_nt: TGTGCCAGCAGCCTGGGACAGGGACTACAGAGCTCCTACAATGAGCAGTTCTTC
j_call: TRBJ2-3; d_call: TRBD2; v_call: TRBV18; clone_size: few; cdr3_aa: CASSPGLAGVADTQYF; cdr3_nt: TGTGCCAGCTCACCAGGGCTAGCGGGAGTGGCAGATACGCAGTATTTT
j_call: TRBJ2-2; d_call: NA; v_call: TRBV2; clone_size: NA; cdr3_aa: CASRVEMNTGELFF; cdr3_nt: TGTGCCAGCAGGGTGGAGATGAACACCGGGGAGCTGTTTTTT